Below, 25 T cell receptor beta chains from the same sample are listed, as sequenced in a study of T cell repertoires in cytomegalovirus infection (dated by TCRdb to the late 2010s). Antigens for these TCRs are unknown. TCRdb shows the sequencer as Illumina HiSeq 1500. The raw public data were reprocessed by TCRdb itself: fastp quality trimming at Q25, MiXCR clonotype calling, in-frame beta chains only. Every entry covers one CDR3 protein and lists the most common genes and DNA from its rows. In this sample the table shows about 890,000 distinct CDR3 sequences, approximately 31% of which occur a single time. Clones ranked in the top ten supply 11% to 15% of the sample. The treatment or condition label here, explained by the study, means: in vitro stimulation with specific CMV peptide epitopes to enrich CMV-specific T cells. The source was cultured CD8+ T cells from PBMCs, collected from culture after CMV antigen stimulation. These receptors all come from a human donor in good health (CMV status not recorded). Some clones in this sample may be carry-over from other donors' samples.

The V gene is TRBV19, the J gene TRBJ2-7; maybe TRBD1 (5 bases). There are 14 residues in the CDR3. Germline assignment: CDR1 LNHDA and CDR2 SQIVND (reference sequence). Trimming pared 10 bases from V and 3 bases from J, leaving 19 bases between. Here the CDR3 reads CATSTVAWGYEQYF. The CDR3 bases are TGTGCCACTTCGACAGTCGCCTGGGGCTACGAGCAGTACTTC.

This clonotype appeared many times. The chain has TRBV7-6 and TRBJ2-7; D possibly matches TRBD1 or TRBD2 (6 bases each). Per germline, CDR1 SGHVS and CDR2 FNYEAQ. Trimming took 1 base from V and 1 from J, leaving 14 bases between them. The CDR3 consists of 16 residues. In DNA form, the CDR3 reads TGTGCCAGCAGCTTAGGTGGGGGGCAGGGATCCTACGAGCAGTACTTC. It specifies CASSLGGGQGSYEQYF.

This sequence joins TRBV6-2 or TRBV6-3 and TRBJ1-1, with a possible D match to TRBD1 (5 bases). Trimming removed 0 bases at V and 4 bases at J, with 15 bases between. CDR1 and CDR2 from the germline V gene are MNHEY and SVGEGT. The CDR3 consists of 16 residues. The CDR3 bases are TGTGCCAGCAGTTACTCGAACAGGCGGAGGTTCACTGAAGCTTTCTTT. It encodes CASSYSNRRRFTEAFF.

This clonotype has at least ten counts. The J gene is TRBJ1-5, the V gene TRBV7-2; 9 positions match TRBD1. Germline assignment: CDR1 SGHTA and CDR2 FQGNSA. This CDR3 has 15 amino acids. The junction had 3 bases not matched to a gene; V was cut back by 3 bases and J by 3 bases. CDR3 loop: CASSFGQGTNQPQHF. CDR3 DNA: TGTGCCAGCAGCTTCGGACAGGGGACCAATCAGCCCCAGCATTTT.

Ten or more counts support this clonotype. This chain connects TRBV6-2 or TRBV6-3 to TRBJ2-2, with D possibly TRBD1 on 5 matching bases. CDR3 size: 17 residues. Germline V CDR1 and CDR2: MNHEY, SVGEGT. Trimming pared 2 bases from V and 2 bases from J, leaving 15 bases between. CDR3 nucleotides: TGTGCCAGCAGTTACGGATACTTGACAGCAAACACCGGGGAGCTGTTTTTT. This encodes CASSYGYLTANTGELFF.

The gene calls are TRBV12-2 and TRBJ2-1; the table's D call, TRBD2, has no DNA check behind it. TRBV12-2 is a recognized pseudogene. This CDR3 comprises 15 residues. CDR3 residues: CASRKDGPSYNGQFF. The CDR3 region has the DNA TGTGCAAGTCGCAAGGACGGCCCCTCCTACAATGGGCAGTTCTTC.

This clonotype has a handful of counts. V gene TRBV7-3 combines with J gene TRBJ2-5, with 10 bases identical to TRBD2. This CDR3 contains 15 residues. Germline V gene data show CDR1 as SGHTA and CDR2 as FQGTGA. With 4 bases clipped from V and 5 bases from J, the junction kept 7 bases outside the gene matches. The CDR3 bases are TGTGCCAGCAGCTCCGAGGGAGCGGGGGGGGAGACCCAGTACTTC. Translated, it gives CASSSEGAGGETQYF.

The chain recombines TRBV7-8 with TRBJ2-3, with no clear D. Trimming left V 3 bases short and J 0 bases short, with 16 bases between. Germline CDR1 and CDR2: SGHVS and FQNEAQ. The CDR3 has 17 amino acids. In DNA form, the CDR3 reads TGTGCCAGCAGCTTTCTCCGGGCCTACAGCAGCACAGATACGCAGTATTTT. Translating gives CASSFLRAYSSTDTQYF.

Concerning this clonotype itself: One end of the junction does not line up with germline, which may come from a read error. The rearrangement links TRBV4-1 to TRBJ2-7, with D perhaps matching TRBD1 (5 bases). Germline lookup yields CDR1 MGHRA and CDR2 YSYEKL. The CDR3 has 13 residues. As DNA, the CDR3 is TGCACCAGCAGCCAAGACAGTGGTCGGGAGCAGTACTTC. Its translation is CTSSQDSGREQYF.

A few counts support this clonotype. The rearrangement joins TRBV27 to TRBJ1-1; 11 bases agree with TRBD1. CDR1 is MNHEY and CDR2 is SMNVEV in the germline V gene (reference sequence). The ends lost 6 bases at V and 7 bases at J; junction bases unmatched: 7. The CDR3 length is 14 residues. The CDR3 DNA sequence: TGTGCCAGCAGGGACGGACAGGGGGCTTTTGAAGCTTTCTTT. Residues: CASRDGQGAFEAFF.

Turning to this clonotype: The junction and the germline gene differ at one end; a read error may be behind it. This sequence joins TRBV5-3 and TRBJ2-1; a possible D gene is TRBD2 (5 bases). TRBV5-3 belongs to the ORF category, with a function that is uncertain. The CDR3 contains 17 residues. As DNA, the CDR3 is TGTGCCAGCAGCTTGGATTCACGGGGTCTCTCCTACAATGAGCAGTTCTTC. It codes for CASSLDSRGLSYNEQFF.

As regards this clonotype: This is likely a read error, given that the CDR3 carries no conserved phenylalanine or tryptophan at its end. The rearrangement joins TRBV27 to TRBJ2-1, with 13 bases that match TRBD2. The germline V gene has CDR1 MNHEY and CDR2 SMNVEV (reference sequence). Losses at the gene ends were 6 bases for V and 2 bases for J; bases not matched to a gene: 4. This CDR3 is 16 amino acids long. The CDR3, as DNA: TGTGCCAGCAGAATAACTAGCGGGGGGGCCTACAATGAGCAGTTCTCC. Amino acids: CASRITSGGAYNEQFS.

This clonotype has just one count. The J gene is TRBJ2-2, the V gene TRBV4-1, with D unclear. The CDR3 extends over 17 amino acids. The germline gives CDR1 MGHRA, CDR2 YSYEKL. V gave up 1 base and J gave up 1 base, with 13 bases separating them. The CDR3 bases are TGCGCCAGCAGCCAAGCTCCCGCCGGATTGAACACCGGGGAGCTGTTTTTT. Translating gives CASSQAPAGLNTGELFF.

This clonotype was picked up many times. This chain joins TRBV7-8 and TRBJ1-2; D possibly corresponds to TRBD1 (5 bases). From germline, CDR1 is SGHVS and CDR2 FQNEAQ. The V end was cut by 5 bases, the J end by 6 bases, with 19 bases between. The CDR3 extends over 15 amino acids. The CDR3 DNA reads as TGTGCCAGCAGCCACAGTCGGGGGGGAGCGGATGGCTACACCTTC. Encoded protein: CASSHSRGGADGYTF.

Many counts were recorded for this clonotype. The V and J genes are TRBV27 and TRBJ2-6; weak D call: TRBD1 (6 bases). V lost 7 bases and J lost 0, with 10 bases in between. The germline gives CDR1 MNHEY, CDR2 SMNVEV (reference sequence). CDR3 length equals 15 residues. This CDR3 reads CASTQGFSGANVLTF. The CDR3 DNA reads as TGTGCCAGCACCCAGGGGTTCTCTGGGGCCAACGTCCTGACTTTC.

This clonotype was counted ten times or more. The CDR3: CASSSTGYQETQYF. The CDR3 DNA is TGTGCCAGCAGCTCGACAGGGTACCAAGAGACCCAGTACTTC. The V and J genes are TRBV7-2 and TRBJ2-5; 7 bases agree with TRBD1. The CDR3 is made up of 14 amino acids. V dropped 4 bases and J dropped 0; count of bases not matched to a gene: 2. From germline, CDR1 is SGHTA and CDR2 FQGNSA. Full variable domain (rest looked up from reference TRBV7-2 and TRBJ2-5): GAGVSQSPSNKVTEKGKDVELRCDPISGHTALYWYRQSLGQGLEFLIYFQGNSAPDKSGLPSDRFSAERTGGSVSTLTIQRTQQEDSAVYLCASSSTGYQETQYFGPGTRLLVL.

A few counts support this clonotype. V usage is TRBV7-4 and J usage is TRBJ1-1; 11 bases map to TRBD1. There are 14 residues in the CDR3. The germline V gene has CDR1 SGHVT and CDR2 SQSDAQ. V was clipped by 4 bases and J by 5 bases; unmatched bases: 3. The CDR3 sequence: CASSWTGGFTEAFF. In DNA, the CDR3 is TGTGCCAGCAGCTGGACAGGGGGCTTTACTGAAGCTTTCTTT.

Here the CDR3 reads CAISAGDSTQYF. The CDR3 bases are TGTGCCATCAGCGCAGGGGACTCTACGCAGTATTTT. The gene calls are TRBV10-3 and TRBJ2-3; D might be TRBD1 or TRBD2, each matching 6 bases. The CDR3 extends over 12 amino acids. Germline V gene data show CDR1 as ENHRY and CDR2 as SYGVKD. With 6 bases removed from V and 8 bases from J, the gap between germline ends came to 12 bases.

The chain joins TRBV7-9 to TRBJ1-2; maybe TRBD1 (6 bases). CDR3 size: 14 residues. Germline lookup yields CDR1 SEHNR and CDR2 FQNEAQ (reference sequence). Trimming removed 5 bases at V and 0 bases at J, with 10 bases between. CDR3 protein: CASSPYRANYGYTF. The CDR3 DNA follows: TGTGCCAGCAGCCCGTACAGGGCTAACTATGGCTACACCTTC.

This clonotype was counted between two and nine times. This chain links TRBV7-6 with TRBJ2-3; D might be TRBD1 or TRBD2, each matching 6 bases. The CDR3 contains 16 residues. Per the germline V gene, CDR1 is SGHVS and CDR2 is FNYEAQ. Trimming cost V 5 bases and J 5 bases, with 20 bases left between them. Here the CDR3 reads CASSPRRGQGQDTQYF. DNA for the CDR3: TGTGCCAGCAGCCCACGTCGGGGGCAAGGGCAAGATACGCAGTATTTT.

The rearrangement uses TRBV9 and TRBJ1-2; no definite D call. The CDR3 contains 16 residues. Between the trimmed V and J ends, which lost 0 bases and 4 bases, there was a span of 16 bases. Germline-derived CDR1 and CDR2 are SGDLS and YYNGEE. The CDR3 DNA follows: TGTGCCAGCAGCGTAGTTGGCGGCAGTGAGGGCTATGGCTACACCTTC. Translating it yields CASSVVGGSEGYGYTF.

This clonotype has a handful of counts. The J gene is TRBJ1-1, the V gene TRBV29-1; no definite D call. V was pared by 6 bases and J by 5 bases, with 16 bases between. Germline loops: CDR1 SQVTM, CDR2 ANQGSEA. The CDR3 spans 13 residues. The CDR3 nucleotides read TGCAGCGTCGCCTCCTGGTCTGGAACTGAAGCTTTCTTT. It yields the protein CSVASWSGTEAFF.

The CDR3 DNA follows: TGTGCCATGTCCCCGCTCGGGGGGTCGGTGGAGACCCAGTACTTC. Amino acids: CAMSPLGGSVETQYF. The rearrangement links TRBV7-6 to TRBJ2-5; 7 nucleotides align to TRBD2. The CDR3 is 15 amino acids. Germline CDR1 is SGHVS and CDR2 is FNYEAQ. Unmatched junction bases numbered 16, after V lost 10 bases and J lost 5 bases.

The chain employs TRBV27 and TRBJ2-5; 9 nucleotides agree with TRBD1. CDR1 and CDR2 from the germline V gene are MNHEY and SMNVEV (reference sequence). V was clipped by 4 bases and J by 1 base; unmatched bases: 4. The length of the CDR3 is 15 residues. CDR3 in DNA: TGTGCCAGCAGTTGGACAGGGGCTAGCCAAGAGACCCAGTACTTC. Translation gives CASSWTGASQETQYF.

The genes are TRBV19 and TRBJ2-1; D may match TRBD1 or TRBD2 (5 bases each). The CDR3 has 14 residues. From germline, CDR1 is LNHDA and CDR2 SQIVND (reference sequence). Trimming took 7 bases from V and 3 from J, leaving 13 bases between them. In DNA, the CDR3 is TGTGCCAGTAAAAGGGACGGCGGCTACAATGAGCAGTTCTTC. Residues: CASKRDGGYNEQFF.